The 5 T cell receptor beta chains below all came from one sample that was sequenced in a study of blood T cell repertoires in COVID-19. Sequencing was performed with immunoSEQ multiplex PCR; in TCRdb, only in-frame clones are kept and a portion is missing. The table includes about 190,000 clones, over 75% detected once. Sequenced sample: peripheral blood. All receptors come from a woman aged 40-49 years who had recovered from COVID-19.

Written as DNA, the CDR3 is TGTGCCAGCAGCTCCCCTACTAGCGGGAGGGTCACAGATACGCAGTATTTT. It encodes CASSSPTSGRVTDTQYF. This chain links TRBV5-4 with TRBJ2-3, with 13 bases that match TRBD2. J lost 2 bases, V lost 3 bases, and 6 bases had no gene match. Germline CDR1 and CDR2: SGHNT and YYREEE (reference sequence). The CDR3 runs to 17 residues.

The chain employs TRBV18 and TRBJ2-1; TRBD2 matches 12 bases. The CDR3 totals 16 residues. The germline CDR1 and CDR2 sequences are KGHSH and LQKENI. V shed 3 bases, J shed 9 bases, and the junction held 9 bases outside the gene matches. This CDR3 reads CASSPPGLAGRAEQFF. Here the CDR3 DNA reads TGTGCCAGCTCACCGCCGGGACTAGCGGGTCGTGCTGAGCAGTTCTTC.

This chain connects TRBV30 to TRBJ1-5; 10 bases are a match to TRBD1. Germline V gene sequence: CDR1 GTSNPN, CDR2 SVGIG (reference sequence). This CDR3 has 13 amino acids. V was clipped by 5 bases and J by 4 bases; unmatched bases: 2. CDR3 in amino acids: CAWADRGNQPQHF. In DNA, the CDR3 is TGTGCCTGGGCGGACAGGGGGAATCAGCCCCAGCATTTT. Filled out from reference TRBV30 and TRBJ1-5, the complete variable domain reads SQTIHQWPATLVQPVGSPLSLECTVEGTSNPNLYWYRQAAGRGLQLLFYSVGIGQISSEVPQNLSASRPQDRQFILSSKKLLLSDSGFYLCAWADRGNQPQHFGDGTRLSIL.

The CDR3 loop reads CASSYPLGQGAETEAFF. The CDR3 coding sequence is TGTGCCAGCAGTTATCCACTCGGACAGGGGGCGGAAACTGAAGCTTTCTTT. The rearrangement links TRBV5-4 to TRBJ1-1; the match to TRBD1 covers 11 bases. This CDR3 has 17 residues. V gave up 5 bases and J gave up 5 bases; unmatched junction bases: 14. Per the germline V gene, CDR1 is SGHNT and CDR2 is YYREEE (reference sequence).

The chain employs TRBV2 and TRBJ2-7; a weak D match, TRBD2 (5 bases). Trimming removed 6 bases from V and 2 bases from J, with 11 bases in between. Germline V gene lookup returns CDR1 SNHLY and CDR2 FYNNEI. This CDR3 has 13 amino acids. The CDR3 sequence: CASRADGPYEQYF. CDR3 sequence (DNA): TGTGCCAGCAGAGCGGACGGGCCCTACGAGCAGTACTTC.